The rows below give T cell receptor beta chains drawn from one sample of a study of a mutant IDH1 vaccine in newly diagnosed glioma. The table came from immunoSEQ multiplex PCR; TCRdb's copy has only in-frame clones and leaves some out. The repertoire has roughly 30,000 clones, about 80% of them found once; the top ten carry 20% to 25%. Their antigens remain unidentified. This material consisted of PBMCs, taken from a glioma patient whose treatment included an IDH1 peptide vaccine. Receptors were obtained from a man aged 25 to 45 with glioma. The CDR3 runs from the conserved cysteine through the conserved F or W. Fields, in order: J gene, D gene, V gene, CDR3 length, clone size, CDR3 protein, CDR3 DNA. The D gene is left open where the match is weak. The size field is filled for only some rows; it gives once, few, many or a size class.

TRBJ2-7	NA	TRBV29-1	9	NA	CSVGDPQYF	TGCAGCGTTGGGGATCCGCAGTACTTC
TRBJ2-2	TRBD1	TRBV4-1	17	NA	CASSHSADRGNTGELFF	TGCGCCAGCAGCCACTCGGCGGACAGGGGAAACACCGGGGAGCTGTTTTTT
TRBJ2-3	NA	TRBV11-3	11	medium-sized	CASSLTDTQYF	TGTGCCAGCAGCCTCACAGATACGCAGTATTTT
TRBJ1-2	TRBD1	TRBV29-1	16	NA	CSVEGVNRGFNYGYTF	TGCAGCGTTGAAGGGGTAAACAGGGGCTTTAACTATGGCTACACCTTC
TRBJ1-2	NA	TRBV7-2	11	NA	CASSLSYGYTF	TGTGCCAGCAGCTTAAGCTATGGCTACACCTTC
TRBJ1-1	NA	TRBV5-1	14	NA	CASSTGRGNTEAFF	TGCGCCAGCAGCACAGGGAGGGGGAACACTGAAGCTTTCTTT
TRBJ2-2	NA	TRBV6-6	16	NA	CASKRDGQSFTGELFF	TGTGCCAGCAAAAGGGATGGGCAGTCGTTCACCGGGGAGCTGTTTTTT
TRBJ1-4	NA	TRBV27	13	NA	CASSARTDEKLFF	TGTGCCAGCAGTGCCAGGACGGATGAAAAACTGTTTTTT
TRBJ2-3	NA	TRBV6-5	12	NA	CASRPVAGTQYF	TGTGCCAGCAGGCCGGTGGCGGGTACGCAGTATTTT
TRBJ1-5	NA	TRBV19	13	NA	CASSMGRGQPQHF	TGTGCCAGTAGTATGGGCCGGGGGCAGCCCCAGCATTTT
TRBJ1-1	NA	TRBV19	14	NA	CASTDPALNTEAFF	TGTGCCAGTACCGACCCGGCCTTGAACACTGAAGCTTTCTTT
TRBJ1-1	TRBD1	TRBV5-1	14	few	CASSLHQGDTEAFF	TGCGCCAGCAGCTTGCATCAGGGGGACACTGAAGCTTTCTTT
TRBJ1-1	TRBD1	TRBV6-1	14	NA	CASSGRQGNTEAFF	TGTGCCAGCAGTGGTCGACAGGGGAACACTGAAGCTTTCTTT
TRBJ1-2	NA	TRBV18	11	NA	CASGSNYGYTF	TGTGCCAGCGGGAGTAACTATGGCTACACCTTC
TRBJ2-2	TRBD2	TRBV6-6	15	NA	CASSSNGLAIGELFF	TGTGCCAGCAGTTCTAATGGACTAGCTATCGGGGAGCTGTTTTTT
TRBJ1-1	NA	TRBV6-6	15	NA	CASSSTSVVGTEAFF	TGTGCCAGCAGCTCAACCTCGGTAGTAGGGACTGAAGCTTTCTTT
TRBJ1-2	NA	TRBV19	14	once	CASMMDSFLGGYTF	TGTGCCAGTATGATGGACAGCTTCTTGGGTGGCTACACCTTC
TRBJ2-1	TRBD2	TRBV7-3	19	few	CASSSQTSGRASIYNEQFF	TGTGCCAGCAGCTCCCAGACTAGCGGGAGGGCCTCCATCTACAATGAGCAGTTCTTC
TRBJ2-2	TRBD1	TRBV6-6	15	NA	CASRAGGMNTGELFF	TGTGCCAGCAGAGCAGGGGGCATGAATACCGGGGAGCTGTTTTTT
TRBJ1-5	NA	TRBV7-6	13	NA	CASSPHPNQPQHF	TGTGCCAGCAGCCCCCACCCCAATCAGCCCCAGCATTTT
TRBJ1-4	NA	TRBV19	13	NA	CASSISTNEKLFF	TGTGCCAGTAGTATATCAACTAATGAAAAACTGTTTTTT
TRBJ2-7	NA	TRBV4-1	13	NA	CASSQNPPDEQYF	TGCGCCAGCAGCCAAAATCCCCCCGACGAGCAGTACTTC
TRBJ2-7	NA	TRBV7-3	15	NA	CASSFGAGAQYEQYF	TGTGCCAGCAGCTTCGGCGCGGGGGCCCAATACGAGCAGTACTTC
TRBJ2-5	NA	TRBV6-5	14	NA	CASSPGPRRDTQYF	TGTGCCAGCAGTCCCGGCCCGCGGCGTGATACCCAGTACTTC
TRBJ2-2	TRBD1	TRBV2	14	NA	CASREGARAGELFF	TGTGCCAGCAGAGAGGGGGCGCGGGCCGGGGAGCTGTTTTTT
TRBJ1-2	TRBD1	TRBV4-3	19	NA	CASSQGDLWRQGTNYGYTF	TGCGCCAGCAGCCAAGGGGACCTATGGCGACAGGGTACTAACTATGGCTACACCTTC
TRBJ1-2	TRBD1	TRBV7-2	14	NA	CASSRDRGLYGYTF	TGTGCCAGCAGCCGGGACAGGGGGCTCTATGGCTACACCTTC
TRBJ2-7	TRBD2	TRBV6-6	16	few	CASSLESLQLTGTSYF	TGTGCCAGCAGCCTAGAGTCCCTTCAATTAACCGGGACTAGCTATTTC
TRBJ2-1	NA	TRBV6-4	14	NA	CASRTVGGDTEQFF	TGTGCCAGCAGGACAGTAGGGGGAGATACGGAGCAGTTCTTC
TRBJ2-7	NA	TRBV5-4	13	NA	CASSLDGVREQYF	TGTGCCAGCAGCTTGGACGGGGTGCGTGAGCAGTACTTC
TRBJ2-7	NA	TRBV30	11	once	CAWSGRAEQYF	TGTGCCTGGAGTGGGAGGGCAGAGCAGTACTTC
TRBJ2-7	NA	TRBV5-4	11	NA	CASSAANEQYF	TGTGCCAGCAGCGCGGCCAACGAGCAGTACTTC
TRBJ2-7	TRBD1	TRBV15	15	NA	CATSRTGTGWYEQYF	TGTGCCACCAGCAGAACCGGGACAGGGTGGTACGAGCAGTACTTC
TRBJ1-1	NA	TRBV5-1	16	NA	CASSLVGFVQDTEAFF	TGCGCCAGCAGCTTGGTAGGGTTTGTTCAGGACACTGAAGCTTTCTTT
TRBJ2-5	TRBD1	TRBV10-2	16	once	CASSDLKQGARETQYF	TGCGCCAGCAGTGATTTAAAACAGGGGGCCCGAGAGACCCAGTACTTC
TRBJ2-7	NA	TRBV7-9	15	NA	CASSFTKAGPYEQYF	TGTGCCAGCAGCTTTACGAAGGCCGGCCCCTACGAGCAGTACTTC
TRBJ2-5	TRBD1	TRBV29-1	13	NA	CSVGQGVQETQYF	TGCAGCGTTGGACAGGGGGTCCAAGAGACCCAGTACTTC
TRBJ1-3	TRBD1	TRBV5-1	14	NA	CASSQGQGKNTIYF	TGCGCCAGCAGCCAGGGACAGGGAAAAAACACCATATATTTT
TRBJ1-1	NA	TRBV19	11	NA	CASSMSTEAFF	TGTGCCAGTAGTATGAGCACTGAAGCTTTCTTT
TRBJ1-4	NA	TRBV7-6	16	medium-sized	CASSSSSWLPNEKLFF	TGTGCCAGCAGCTCGTCGTCTTGGTTACCTAATGAAAAACTGTTTTTT
TRBJ1-5	NA	TRBV4-1	15	NA	CASSQGRQEESPQHF	TGCGCCAGCAGCCAAGGGCGGCAGGAAGAGAGCCCCCAGCATTTT
TRBJ1-2	NA	TRBV14	14	NA	CASSQTGRARGYTF	TGTGCCAGCAGCCAGACAGGTCGGGCACGTGGCTACACCTTC
TRBJ2-7	NA	TRBV10-3	12	NA	CAISGSTYEQYF	TGTGCCATCAGCGGCAGCACCTACGAGCAGTACTTC
TRBJ1-2	NA	TRBV11-2	14	NA	CASSLTDSNYGYTF	TGTGCCAGCAGCTTGACAGACTCAAACTATGGCTACACCTTC